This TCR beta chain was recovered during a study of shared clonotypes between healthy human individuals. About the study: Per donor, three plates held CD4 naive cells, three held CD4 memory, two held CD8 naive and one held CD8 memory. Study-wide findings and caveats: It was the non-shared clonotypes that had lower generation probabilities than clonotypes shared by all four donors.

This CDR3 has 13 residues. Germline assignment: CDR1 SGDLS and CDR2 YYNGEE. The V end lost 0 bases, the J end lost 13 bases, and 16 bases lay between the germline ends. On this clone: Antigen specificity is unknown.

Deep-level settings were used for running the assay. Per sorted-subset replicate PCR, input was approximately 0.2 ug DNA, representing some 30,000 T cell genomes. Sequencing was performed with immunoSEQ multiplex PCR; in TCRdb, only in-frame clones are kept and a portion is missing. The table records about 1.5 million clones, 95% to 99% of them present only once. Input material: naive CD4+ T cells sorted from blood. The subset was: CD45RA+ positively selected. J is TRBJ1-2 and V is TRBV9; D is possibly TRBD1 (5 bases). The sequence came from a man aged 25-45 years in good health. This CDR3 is CASSVAQARVLTF. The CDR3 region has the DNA TGTGCCAGCAGCGTAGCCCAAGCCAGGGTCCTCACCTTC.